The rows below give T cell receptor beta chains drawn from one sample of a study of blood T cell repertoires in COVID-19. Generated by immunoSEQ multiplex PCR, the TCRdb table keeps only in-frame clones and is missing some. This table holds about 99,000 clones, more than 80% found once. The specimen was peripheral blood. The receptors here all came from a woman aged 60-70 years with acute or convalescent COVID-19. Each CDR3 is given with its conserved first and last residue. Fields, in order: D gene, V gene, J gene, CDR3 protein. D genes are given only for firm matches.

D gene: NA; V gene: TRBV19; J gene: TRBJ1-2; CDR3 protein: CASSTGTHYGYTF
D gene: TRBD1; V gene: TRBV4-1; J gene: TRBJ1-2; CDR3 protein: CASSQDLRGQGARGNGYTF
D gene: NA; V gene: TRBV9; J gene: TRBJ2-2; CDR3 protein: CAREGGDTGELFF
D gene: TRBD1; V gene: TRBV6-5; J gene: TRBJ1-1; CDR3 protein: CASSVHGQDTEAFF
D gene: NA; V gene: TRBV12-5; J gene: TRBJ1-1; CDR3 protein: CASGLGGGEAFF
D gene: TRBD1; V gene: TRBV11-1; J gene: TRBJ1-6; CDR3 protein: CASSDRQGAGSPLHF
D gene: NA; V gene: TRBV18; J gene: TRBJ1-1; CDR3 protein: CASSPKAGGTTEAFF
D gene: NA; V gene: TRBV2; J gene: TRBJ2-1; CDR3 protein: CASSEVIPHGNGNEQFF
D gene: NA; V gene: TRBV5-1; J gene: TRBJ1-1; CDR3 protein: CASSPQGLNTEAFF
D gene: TRBD1; V gene: TRBV6-6; J gene: TRBJ1-5; CDR3 protein: CATTGGNQPQHF
D gene: TRBD2; V gene: TRBV11-3; J gene: TRBJ2-1; CDR3 protein: CASSLEVLAGASGEQFF
D gene: NA; V gene: TRBV9; J gene: TRBJ1-1; CDR3 protein: CASSVSYRTEAFF
D gene: NA; V gene: TRBV29-1; J gene: TRBJ1-1; CDR3 protein: CSGGRGLNTEAFF
D gene: TRBD1; V gene: TRBV20-1; J gene: TRBJ2-7; CDR3 protein: CSASPQGPFYEQYF
D gene: NA; V gene: TRBV9; J gene: TRBJ2-1; CDR3 protein: CASTRGPGNEQFF
D gene: NA; V gene: TRBV4-1; J gene: TRBJ2-6; CDR3 protein: CASSQERQAGANVLTF
D gene: TRBD1; V gene: TRBV5-1; J gene: TRBJ1-6; CDR3 protein: CASSLDSGGGPTGSPLHF
D gene: TRBD2; V gene: TRBV5-1; J gene: TRBJ2-2; CDR3 protein: CASSLILAGGTGELFF
D gene: TRBD1; V gene: TRBV5-1; J gene: TRBJ1-5; CDR3 protein: CASSTGTADQPQHF
D gene: TRBD2; V gene: TRBV7-2; J gene: TRBJ2-5; CDR3 protein: CASSHKLAVYQETQYF
D gene: TRBD1; V gene: TRBV27; J gene: TRBJ2-7; CDR3 protein: CASSHGQGTYEQYF
D gene: NA; V gene: TRBV10-3; J gene: TRBJ2-1; CDR3 protein: CAISGTSEKQFF
D gene: NA; V gene: TRBV30; J gene: TRBJ2-3; CDR3 protein: CAWSVSASTDTQYF
D gene: NA; V gene: TRBV24-1; J gene: TRBJ1-5; CDR3 protein: CATSDRAVGQPQHF
D gene: NA; V gene: TRBV14; J gene: TRBJ2-5; CDR3 protein: CASSRGGGIETQYF
D gene: TRBD2; V gene: TRBV19; J gene: TRBJ2-2; CDR3 protein: CASSIASGRATGELFF
D gene: TRBD1; V gene: TRBV5-1; J gene: TRBJ2-7; CDR3 protein: CASSLAAGGLYEQYF
D gene: TRBD1; V gene: TRBV3-1/TRBV3-2; J gene: TRBJ2-3; CDR3 protein: CASSQVGTGDTDTQYF
D gene: NA; V gene: TRBV6-2/TRBV6-3; J gene: TRBJ2-4; CDR3 protein: CASSLDYPRKNIQYF
D gene: NA; V gene: TRBV6-5; J gene: TRBJ1-5; CDR3 protein: CASNPQGLGGPQHF
D gene: NA; V gene: TRBV10-3; J gene: TRBJ2-3; CDR3 protein: CAISESGQGTDTQYF
D gene: TRBD2; V gene: TRBV30; J gene: TRBJ2-1; CDR3 protein: CAWMASGNEQFF
D gene: TRBD2; V gene: TRBV11-2; J gene: TRBJ2-1; CDR3 protein: CASRRTSGSGGSYNEQFF
D gene: NA; V gene: TRBV7-9; J gene: TRBJ1-2; CDR3 protein: CASSLGRWGGGYGYTF
D gene: TRBD1; V gene: TRBV10-3; J gene: TRBJ1-1; CDR3 protein: CAISDGETGRNTEAFF
D gene: TRBD1; V gene: TRBV7-3; J gene: TRBJ2-4; CDR3 protein: CASSLDRENIQYF
D gene: TRBD1; V gene: TRBV7-3; J gene: TRBJ2-7; CDR3 protein: CASSPMGEGDSHPYEQYF
D gene: NA; V gene: TRBV2; J gene: TRBJ1-6; CDR3 protein: CASTKGDNSPLHF